A single sample gave rise to the 9 T cell receptor beta chains below, sequenced in a study of blood T cells in healthy people across ages. A second roughly 7 to 12 cycle PCR used barcoded and J-beta primers. In TCRdb, the 5' RACE reads were re-called with MiXCR into one record per CDR3 protein. The data contain roughly 1.6 million distinct CDR3 sequences, 34% of them singletons. Sequenced material: blood. Receptors originate from a woman in her 30s in good health.

Regarding this clonotype: An end of the junction differs from the germline gene, which may be a read error. This chain joins TRBV12-3 or TRBV12-4 and TRBJ2-1; 11 bases are a match to TRBD2. The CDR3 has 15 residues. The CDR3 loop reads CARSSSGGYNNEQFF. The CDR3 region has the DNA TGTGCCCGCAGTTCTAGCGGGGGGTACAACAATGAGCAGTTCTTC.

This clonotype has a handful of counts. The gene calls are TRBV20-1 and TRBJ2-1; D tentatively reads TRBD1 or TRBD2 (6 bases each). Trimming stripped 4 bases from V and 7 bases from J, with 14 bases between. The CDR3 spans 13 residues. Germline V gene data show CDR1 as DFQATT and CDR2 as SNEGSKA (reference sequence). This chain's CDR3 is CSATRGRTNEQFF. The CDR3 DNA follows: TGCAGTGCTACCCGGGGGCGAACGAATGAGCAGTTCTTC.

This clonotype was observed a few times. The chain employs TRBV7-2 and TRBJ2-7; D remains unclear. V lost 4 bases and J 3 bases, leaving 19 bases between the germline ends. In germline, CDR1 is SGHTA, CDR2 FQGNSA. The CDR3 is 16 amino acids. The CDR3 loop is CASSSALRRANYEQYF. Written as DNA, the CDR3 is TGTGCCAGCAGCTCGGCCTTGCGCCGAGCAAACTACGAGCAGTACTTC.

CDR3 residues: CSAQTGVIYEQYF. CDR3 sequence (DNA): TGCAGTGCCCAGACAGGGGTGATCTACGAGCAGTACTTC. This chain links TRBV20-1 with TRBJ2-4; 8 nucleotides line up with TRBD1. With the DNA end fitting TRBJ2-7 better, the J assignment may be wrong. This CDR3 is built from 13 residues. CDR1 and CDR2 (germline): DFQATT, SNEGSKA (reference sequence).

This rearrangement joins TRBV30 to TRBJ2-7; D possibly corresponds to TRBD1 (5 bases). Germline V gene data show CDR1 as GTSNPN and CDR2 as SVGIG (reference sequence). The CDR3 extends over 11 amino acids. Trimming removed 5 bases at V and 3 bases at J, with 8 bases between. As DNA, the CDR3 is TGTGCCTGGGGGGCCGACTACGAGCAGTACTTC. This gives the protein CAWGADYEQYF.

This clonotype was recorded at least ten times. The chain recombines TRBV4-1 with TRBJ2-1, with 7 nucleotides matching TRBD2. Germline CDR1 MGHRA, CDR2 YSYEKL. The J segment lost 7 bases and the V segment lost 2 bases, leaving 11 bases of the junction unmatched. CDR3 length equals 16 residues. The CDR3 here is CASSQHRREMTNEQFF. The DNA of the CDR3 is TGCGCCAGCAGCCAACACAGGCGGGAGATGACAAATGAGCAGTTCTTC.

V is TRBV7-8 and J is TRBJ2-5; D is perhaps TRBD2 (7 bases). Germline loops: CDR1 SGHVS, CDR2 FQNEAQ. CDR3 length equals 13 residues. V lost 6 bases, J lost 11 bases, and 19 bases lay in between. This CDR3 reads CASSPAGAWEQYF. CDR3 DNA: TGTGCCAGCAGTCCTGCGGGGGCTTGGGAGCAGTACTTC.

The rearrangement uses TRBV5-1 and TRBJ2-1; 9 positions agree with TRBD2. The CDR3 extends over 15 amino acids. V shed 0 bases, J shed 8 bases, and the junction held 6 bases outside the gene matches. Germline values: CDR1 SGHRS, CDR2 YFSETQ. The CDR3 spells CASSLDGTSIDEQFF. The CDR3 bases are TGCGCCAGCAGCTTGGACGGGACTAGCATCGATGAGCAGTTCTTC. Complete variable domain (other parts from reference TRBV5-1 and TRBJ2-1): KAGVTQTPRYLIKTRGQQVTLSCSPISGHRSVSWYQQTPGQGLQFLFEYFSETQRNKGNFPGRFSGRQFSNSRSEMNVSTLELGDSALYLCASSLDGTSIDEQFFGPGTRLTVL.

This clonotype was observed a few times. V gene TRBV7-2 combines with J gene TRBJ1-4; possibly TRBD1 for D (5 bases). V gave up 5 bases and J gave up 7 bases, with 14 bases separating them. The germline gives CDR1 SGHTA, CDR2 FQGNSA. The CDR3 is 14 residues long. CDR3 loop: CASSRLGQGEKLFF. The CDR3 DNA reads as TGTGCCAGCAGCCGACTCGGCCAGGGTGAAAAACTGTTTTTT.